This T cell receptor (beta chain) was identified during a study of T cells after yellow fever vaccination. The wider study: Fractions low in cell number were prepared with SMART-Seq v4 Ultra Low Input. General study points: Secondary responses were weaker yet peaked faster, day 5 versus 15. Clonotypes appearing in both CD4 and CD8 compartments existed, and their share was small.

This clonotype has just a few counts. The antigen is undetermined. This CDR3 has 12 residues. The V end lost 5 bases, the J end lost 4 bases, and 9 bases lay between the germline ends. CDR1 SGHRS and CDR2 YFSETQ come from the germline V gene. TCRdb called the 5' RACE reads again in MiXCR, with one record for every CDR3 protein. The sample has a few hundred thousand distinct CDR3 sequences, approximately 13% seen once. V is TRBV5-1 and J is TRBJ2-5, with D unclear. The sequence was collected from a man aged 18 to 29 who received the YFV17D yellow fever vaccine. The specimen was CD4+ T cells sorted from PBMCs, collected 15 days after the yellow fever booster vaccination. The CDR3 coding sequence is TGCGCCAGCAGAGGTGGCCGAGAGACCCAGTACTTC. Protein: CASRGGRETQYF.